A single sample is the source of the 27 T cell receptor beta chains below, sequenced in a study of blood T cells in healthy people across ages. Alongside a J-beta primer mix, a sample-barcoded 5' primer served in a second PCR lasting roughly 7 to 11 cycles. Each CDR3 protein gets one entry after TCRdb re-called the 5' RACE reads with MiXCR. The profile shows around 2 million distinct CDR3 sequences, around 42% of them singletons. Material for sequencing was blood. Receptor source: a human donor in good health.

The chain joins TRBV7-2 to TRBJ2-1; 8 bases align to TRBD1. The DNA end lines up better with TRBJ2-7; the J call may be wrong. The germline V gene has CDR1 SGHTA and CDR2 FQGNSA. The length of the CDR3 is 14 residues. CDR3 coding DNA: TGTGCCAGCAGCTTAAGGGTCAGGGGGCTTGAGCAGTACTTC. Translating it yields CASSLRVRGLEQYF.

V is TRBV9 and J is TRBJ2-3; D may be TRBD1 (6 bases). Germline CDR1 and CDR2: SGDLS and YYNGEE. There are 13 residues in the CDR3. V lost 1 base and J 8 bases, leaving 11 bases between the germline ends. As DNA, the CDR3 is TGTGCCAGCAGCGTAATGGGGGCGCGTACGCAGTATTTT. It translates to CASSVMGARTQYF.

This clonotype has only a few counts. The chain recombines TRBV7-2 with TRBJ2-2; tentative D call: TRBD2 (7 bases). This CDR3 is 16 amino acids long. V gave up 1 base and J gave up 3 bases, with 12 bases separating them. The germline V gene has CDR1 SGHTA and CDR2 FQGNSA. CDR3 nucleotides: TGTGCCAGCAGCTTAGTAGGGGGGGGTTACACCGGGGAGCTGTTTTTT. Translating it yields CASSLVGGGYTGELFF.

V usage is TRBV4-1 and J usage is TRBJ1-6; TRBD1 is a possible D gene (5 bases). This CDR3 is 16 amino acids long. The germline V gene encodes CDR1 MGHRA and CDR2 YSYEKL. V was shortened by 2 bases and J by 7 bases, with 15 bases between the two germline ends. CDR3 nucleotides: TGCGCCAGCAGCCAATTAGTACGAGGGACGAATTCACCCCTCCACTTT. The encoded protein is CASSQLVRGTNSPLHF.

The rearrangement links TRBV4-1 to TRBJ2-3; weak D call: TRBD2 (6 bases). The CDR3 runs to 14 residues. V shed 9 bases and J shed 1 base, with 14 bases lying between them. CDR1 is MGHRA, CDR2 YSYEKL, per germline. The CDR3 protein is CASTRDSRTDTQYF. Here the CDR3 DNA reads TGCGCCAGTACGCGGGACTCCCGCACAGATACGCAGTATTTT.

The V call is TRBV28, the J call TRBJ2-7; 10 nucleotides agree with TRBD2. The germline V gene has CDR1 MDHEN and CDR2 SYDVKM. The CDR3 extends over 16 amino acids. V lost 2 bases and J lost 4; bases outside the gene matches: 8. The CDR3 DNA sequence: TGTGCCAGCAGTTTAAGGAGCGGGGGGGGCAGATACGAGCAGTACTTC. Amino acids: CASSLRSGGGRYEQYF.

The V call is TRBV20-1, the J call TRBJ2-1; 8 bases match TRBD2. V gave up 1 base and J gave up 6 bases; unmatched junction bases: 11. The germline V gene has CDR1 DFQATT and CDR2 SNEGSKA (reference sequence). This CDR3 contains 16 residues. Here the CDR3 reads CSARVPEVAGTNEQFF. The DNA of the CDR3 is TGCAGTGCTAGAGTTCCAGAGGTAGCGGGGACCAATGAGCAGTTCTTC.

This clonotype was seen a few times. V usage is TRBV12-3 or TRBV12-4 and J usage is TRBJ2-7, with D possibly matching TRBD1 (6 bases). V lost 4 bases, J lost 3 bases, and 13 bases lay in between. The CDR3 has 14 amino acids. The DNA of the CDR3 is TGTGCCAGCAGTTCGCGGACAGACATCTACGAGCAGTACTTC. It codes for CASSSRTDIYEQYF.

This rearrangement joins TRBV7-9 to TRBJ2-2; maybe TRBD2 (5 bases). Germline V gene lookup returns CDR1 SEHNR and CDR2 FQNEAQ (reference sequence). V was trimmed by 7 bases and J by 1 base, leaving 7 bases between them. The length of the CDR3 is 13 residues. CDR3 nucleotides: TGTGCCAGCAAACGGGGGAACACCGGGGAGCTGTTTTTT. Translation: CASKRGNTGELFF.

This chain joins TRBV12-3 or TRBV12-4 and TRBJ2-2, with no clear D. V gave up 5 bases and J gave up 5 bases, with 6 bases separating them. The CDR3 sequence is 12 residues long. The CDR3 loop is CASSTITGELFF. The CDR3 DNA follows: TGTGCCAGCAGTACGATAACCGGGGAGCTGTTTTTT.

The V and J genes are TRBV9 and TRBJ1-2; 7 bases match TRBD1. This CDR3 has 14 amino acids. V lost 6 bases to trimming and J lost 0 bases; unmatched junction nucleotides: 5. Per germline, CDR1 SGDLS and CDR2 YYNGEE. Here the CDR3 reads CASTGDSPNYGYTF. CDR3 coding DNA: TGTGCCAGCACGGGGGACAGCCCTAACTATGGCTACACCTTC.

Note on this clonotype: This may stem from a read error, because a much larger clone lies one nucleotide away. The V gene is TRBV7-9, the J gene TRBJ1-2, with D perhaps matching TRBD1 (5 bases). V lost 7 bases, J lost 6 bases, and 21 bases lay in between. The CDR3 has 15 residues. CDR1 is SEHNR, CDR2 FQNEAQ, per germline (reference sequence). CDR3 nucleotides: TGTGCCAGCACCTCGGTCGGGGCGAAGGCCCATGGCTACACCTTC. Its protein is CASTSVGAKAHGYTF.

V is TRBV12-3 or TRBV12-4 and J is TRBJ1-2, with 8 bases fitting TRBD1. The CDR3 is 13 residues long. J was trimmed by 6 bases and V by 6 bases; bases with no gene match: 6. In nucleotides, the CDR3 is TGTGCCAGCAGAGAACAGGGGGGGGATGGCTACACCTTC. Amino acid sequence: CASREQGGDGYTF.

The chain uses TRBV18 and TRBJ2-7, with 7 bases aligning to TRBD1. Germline V gives CDR1 KGHSH, CDR2 LQKENI. CDR3 length equals 15 residues. After removal of 4 bases from V and 7 bases from J, the junction contained 13 bases not matched to a gene. The CDR3 DNA is TGTGCCAGCTCACACTCCGACAGGGCGGTTGGAGAGCAGTACTTC. Protein product: CASSHSDRAVGEQYF.

The chain is built from TRBV20-1 and TRBJ2-3; 7 bases fit TRBD1. The V gene end was trimmed by 4 bases and the J gene end by 3 bases; junction bases not matched to a gene: 7. The CDR3 sequence is 14 residues long. Looked up from germline, CDR1 is DFQATT and CDR2 is SNEGSKA (reference sequence). The CDR3 reads CSATKGARTDTQYF. In DNA, the CDR3 is TGCAGTGCTACAAAGGGGGCGCGGACAGATACGCAGTATTTT.

Here the CDR3 reads CASSPTAPHSPLHF. The CDR3 bases are TGTGCCAGCAGCCCAACAGCCCCCCATTCACCCCTCCACTTT. V usage is TRBV6-5 and J usage is TRBJ1-6; D gene ambiguous. V lost 6 bases and J 8 bases, leaving 14 bases between the germline ends. The CDR3 runs 14 residues. Germline V gives CDR1 MNHEY, CDR2 SVGAGI.

This clonotype occurred a few times. The V call is TRBV6-6, the J call TRBJ2-5, with D possibly called TRBD1 or TRBD2 (5 bases each). Judging by the DNA end, TRBJ2-7 fits better; the J call may be wrong. This CDR3 has 16 residues. Germline-derived CDR1 and CDR2 are MNHNY and SVGAGI (reference sequence). CDR3 DNA sequence: TGTGCCAGCAGTTACGCCACTCCGGGGCCGACGGACGAGCAGTACTTC. Translated, it gives CASSYATPGPTDEQYF.

This chain connects TRBV27 to TRBJ2-1, with no clear D. Trimming left V 1 base short and J 4 bases short, with 26 bases between. CDR1 and CDR2 from the germline V gene are MNHEY and SMNVEV (reference sequence). The CDR3 is made up of 20 amino acids. CDR3: CASSLFSYRHGWIEYNEQFF. CDR3 nucleotides: TGTGCCAGCAGTTTATTCTCATATCGGCATGGATGGATTGAGTACAATGAGCAGTTCTTC.

This clonotype was detected only a few times. The junction and the germline gene differ at one end; a read error may be behind it. The V and J genes are TRBV7-3 and TRBJ2-3; D might be TRBD2 (6 bases). Germline values: CDR1 SGHTA, CDR2 FQGTGA. CDR3 length: 13 amino acids. The CDR3 DNA is TGTGCCAGCAGCTTATCCCCGGGAGATACGCGGTATTTT. It codes for CASSLSPGDTRYF. Looking up the rest from reference TRBV7-3 and TRBJ2-3 gives the full variable domain: GAGVSQTPSNKVTEKGKYVELRCDPISGHTALYWYRQSLGQGPEFLIYFQGTGAADDSGLPNDRFFAVRPEGSVSTLKIQRTERGDSAVYLCASSLSPGDTRYFGPGTRLTVL.

In this sample, this clonotype turned up a few times. This chain joins TRBV6-2 or TRBV6-3 and TRBJ2-4, with D maybe TRBD1 (5 bases). The CDR3 sequence is 13 residues long. The V gene's germline CDR1 is MNHEY and CDR2 SVGEGT. The germline V and J ends were trimmed by 10 bases and 13 bases, with 23 bases remaining between them. The DNA of the CDR3 is TGTGCCATAGACCGTGGTGGGGCAAGTGAGCAGTACTTC. The encoded protein is CAIDRGGASEQYF.

The chain combines TRBV27 with TRBJ2-4; TRBD2 matches 8 bases. CDR3 length equals 16 residues. With V trimmed by 4 bases and J by 0 bases, 5 bases remained unmatched. CDR1 is MNHEY and CDR2 is SMNVEV in the germline V gene (reference sequence). As DNA, the CDR3 is TGTGCCAGCAGTTATAGCGGGGTTCTAGCCAAAAACATTCAGTACTTC. This translates into CASSYSGVLAKNIQYF.

The V and J genes are TRBV28 and TRBJ2-5, with 8 nucleotides matching TRBD1. V lost 6 bases to trimming and J lost 4 bases; unmatched junction nucleotides: 10. The CDR3 is made up of 15 amino acids. Germline V CDR1 and CDR2: MDHEN, SYDVKM. The CDR3 coding sequence is TGTGCCAGCAGCATGACCGGACAGGGCGGAGAGACCCAGTACTTC. It specifies CASSMTGQGGETQYF. Looking up the rest from reference TRBV28 and TRBJ2-5 gives the full variable domain: DVKVTQSSRYLVKRTGEKVFLECVQDMDHENMFWYRQDPGLGLRLIYFSYDVKMKEKGDIPEGYSVSREKKERFSLILESASTNQTSMYLCASSMTGQGGETQYFGPGTRLLVL.

This clonotype was seen a handful of times. Given a much more abundant clone one base away, this may be a read error. V usage is TRBV4-2 and J usage is TRBJ2-7, with D uncertain. There are 11 residues in the CDR3. Per the germline V gene, CDR1 is LGHNA and CDR2 is YNFKEQ. The ends were cut back, 0 bases at V and 6 bases at J, with 3 bases in the middle. The chain's CDR3 is CASSQDSEQYF. CDR3 DNA: TGTGCCAGCAGCCAAGACTCCGAGCAGTACTTC.

On this clonotype: The CDR3 ends on some other residue instead of the conserved phenylalanine or tryptophan, so this is likely a read error. The chain's CDR3 is CASSGQSYGYTC. The CDR3 bases are TGTGCCAGCAGTGGACAGTCCTATGGCTACACCTGC. This chain links TRBV28 with TRBJ1-2; D might be TRBD1 (6 bases). The CDR3 contains 12 residues. V was cut by 5 bases and J by 4 bases, with 8 bases left in between. CDR1 is MDHEN and CDR2 is SYDVKM in the germline V gene.

V usage is TRBV7-8 and J usage is TRBJ1-2; 7 bases line up with TRBD1. Germline V CDR1 and CDR2: SGHVS, FQNEAQ. This CDR3 is 16 amino acids long. Trimming took 3 bases from V and 8 from J; bases not matched to a gene: 15. The CDR3 nucleotides are TGTGCCAGCAGCTTGGGGGAAGACAGGGCAAGAAGAGGCTACACCTTC. It is translated as CASSLGEDRARRGYTF.

The rearrangement links TRBV21-1 to TRBJ2-7. TRBV21-1 has pseudogene status. The CDR3 has 10 amino acids. The CDR3 region has the DNA TGTGCCGGCAAAACCTACGAGCAGTACTTC. Encoded protein: CAGKTYEQYF.

This clonotype occurred a few times. The V call is TRBV9, the J call TRBJ1-2; D perhaps matches TRBD1 (6 bases). This CDR3 is 14 amino acids long. CDR1 is SGDLS and CDR2 is YYNGEE in the germline V gene. V was trimmed by 4 bases and J by 4 bases, leaving 14 bases between them. CDR3 bases: TGTGCCAGCAGCATTTTAGGACAGAGCTATGGCTACACCTTC. It translates to CASSILGQSYGYTF.